This T cell receptor (beta chain) comes out of a study of T cells in Graves' hyperthyroidism and ophthalmopathy. The CDR3 loop spans 14 amino acids. The V end lost 0 bases, the J end lost 1 base, and 6 bases lay between the germline ends. Germline V lookup: CDR1 MNHEY, CDR2 SVGAGI. Amplified TCR beta CDR3 regions came from RNA transcripts. Using the HTBI primer set, a first-round RT-PCR was run on the TCR CDR3. TCRdb re-derived calls from the multiplex PCR reads in MiXCR, one entry per CDR3 protein. Of fewer than 600,000 distinct CDR3 sequences listed, around 14% are singletons. Comments on this clonotype: No antigen is known for it.

The study, taken as a whole, reports: Most clonotypes expanded in the thyroid (above 0.001) were also present in blood.

Diagnostic assessment was based on clinical symptoms, serum thyroxine and TRAb, thyroid ultrasound and orbital computed tomography. The specimen was blood. The chain links TRBV6-5 to TRBJ1-2; D is uncertain. The source is a young woman with Graves' hyperthyroidism. CDR3 sequence: CASSYSSVNYGYTF. In DNA form, the CDR3 reads TGTGCCAGCAGTTACTCGTCGGTTAACTATGGCTACACCTTC.